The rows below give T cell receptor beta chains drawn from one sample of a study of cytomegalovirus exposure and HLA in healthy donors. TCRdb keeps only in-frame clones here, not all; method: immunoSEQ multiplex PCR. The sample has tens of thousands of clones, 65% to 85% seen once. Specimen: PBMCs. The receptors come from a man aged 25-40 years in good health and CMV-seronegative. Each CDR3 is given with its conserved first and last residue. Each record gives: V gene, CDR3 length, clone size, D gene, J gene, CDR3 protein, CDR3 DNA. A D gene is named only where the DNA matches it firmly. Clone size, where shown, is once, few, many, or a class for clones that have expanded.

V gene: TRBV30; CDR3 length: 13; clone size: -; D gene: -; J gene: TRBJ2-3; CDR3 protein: CAWSVGAADTQYF; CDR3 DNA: TGTGCCTGGTCTGTTGGGGCAGCAGATACGCAGTATTTT
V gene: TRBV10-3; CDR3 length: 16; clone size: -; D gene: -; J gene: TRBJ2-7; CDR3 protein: CAISESNRGNTYEQYF; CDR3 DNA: TGTGCCATCAGTGAGTCGAACCGGGGTAATACCTACGAGCAGTACTTC
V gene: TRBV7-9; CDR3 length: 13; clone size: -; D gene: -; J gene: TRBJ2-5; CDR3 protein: CASSLLGTTNQYF; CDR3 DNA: TGTGCCAGCAGCCTCCTGGGCACAACGAACCAGTACTTC
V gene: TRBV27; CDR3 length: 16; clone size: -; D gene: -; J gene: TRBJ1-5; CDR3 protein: CASSLGGSYSNQPQHF; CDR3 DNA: TGTGCCAGCAGTTTAGGGGGGTCCTATAGCAATCAGCCCCAGCATTTT
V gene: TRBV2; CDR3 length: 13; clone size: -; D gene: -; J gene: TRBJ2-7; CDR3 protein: CASSSTLAYEQYF; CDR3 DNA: TGTGCCAGCAGCTCCACCCTAGCGTACGAGCAGTACTTC
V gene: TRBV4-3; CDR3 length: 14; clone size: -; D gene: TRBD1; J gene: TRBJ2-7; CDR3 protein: CASSQATGKYEQYF; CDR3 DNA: TGCGCCAGCAGCCAAGCGACAGGGAAATACGAGCAGTACTTC
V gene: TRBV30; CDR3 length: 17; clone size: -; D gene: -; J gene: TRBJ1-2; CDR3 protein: CAWSHGAGRGANYGYTF; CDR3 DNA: TGTGCCTGGAGCCACGGCGCAGGGCGGGGGGCAAACTATGGCTACACCTTC
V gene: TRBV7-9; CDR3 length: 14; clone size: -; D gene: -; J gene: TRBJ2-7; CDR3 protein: CASSLASRSYEQYF; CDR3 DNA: TGTGCCAGCAGCTTAGCTTCCCGCTCCTACGAGCAGTACTTC
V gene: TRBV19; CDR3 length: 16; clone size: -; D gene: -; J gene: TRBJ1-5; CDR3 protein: CASSLIGGYSNQPQHF; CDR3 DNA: TGTGCCAGTAGTCTTATCGGGGGTTACAGCAATCAGCCCCAGCATTTT
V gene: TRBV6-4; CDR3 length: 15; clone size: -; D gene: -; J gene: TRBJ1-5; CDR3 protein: CASSETGDSNQPQHF; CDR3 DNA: TGTGCCAGCAGTGAAACGGGGGATAGCAATCAGCCCCAGCATTTT
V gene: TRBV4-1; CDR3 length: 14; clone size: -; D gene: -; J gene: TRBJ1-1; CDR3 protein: CASSLGQLNTEAFF; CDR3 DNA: TGCGCCAGCAGCTTAGGACAGCTGAACACTGAAGCTTTCTTT
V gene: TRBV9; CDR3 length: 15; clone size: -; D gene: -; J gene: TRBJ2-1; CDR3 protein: CASTRGGSSYNEQFF; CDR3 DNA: TGTGCCAGCACCCGCGGTGGAAGCTCCTACAATGAGCAGTTCTTC
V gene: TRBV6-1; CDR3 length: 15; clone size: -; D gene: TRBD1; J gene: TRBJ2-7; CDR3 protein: CASSVSGTASYEQYF; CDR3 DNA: TGTGCCAGCAGTGTATCCGGGACAGCCTCCTACGAGCAGTACTTC
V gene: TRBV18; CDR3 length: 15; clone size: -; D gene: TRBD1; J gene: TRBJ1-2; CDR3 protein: CASSLGQGVNYGYTF; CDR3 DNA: TGTGCCAGCTCACTCGGACAGGGGGTTAACTATGGCTACACCTTC
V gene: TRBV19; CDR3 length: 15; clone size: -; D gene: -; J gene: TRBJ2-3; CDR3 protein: CASSIALFSTDTQYF; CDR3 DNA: TGTGCCAGTAGTATAGCACTCTTTAGCACAGATACGCAGTATTTT
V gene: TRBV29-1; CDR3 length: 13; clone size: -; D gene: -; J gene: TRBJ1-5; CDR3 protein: CSVVTSPNQPQHF; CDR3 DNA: TGCAGCGTTGTTACCAGTCCCAATCAGCCCCAGCATTTT
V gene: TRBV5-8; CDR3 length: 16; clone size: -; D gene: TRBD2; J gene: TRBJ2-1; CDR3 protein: CASSSRLAGVWDEQFF; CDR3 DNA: TGTGCCAGCAGCTCCCGATTAGCGGGGGTTTGGGATGAGCAGTTCTTC
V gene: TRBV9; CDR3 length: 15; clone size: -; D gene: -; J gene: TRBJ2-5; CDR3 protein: CASSVTVDVQETQYF; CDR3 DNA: TGTGCCAGCAGCGTCACAGTGGATGTACAAGAGACCCAGTACTTC
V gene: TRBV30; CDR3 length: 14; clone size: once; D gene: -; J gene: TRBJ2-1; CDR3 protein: CAWSVGASYNEQFF; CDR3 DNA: TGTGCCTGGAGTGTGGGCGCCTCCTACAATGAGCAGTTCTTC
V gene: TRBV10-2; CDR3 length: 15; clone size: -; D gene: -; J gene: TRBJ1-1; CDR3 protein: CASSESMVQRTEAFF; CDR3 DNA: TGCGCCAGCAGTGAGTCGATGGTCCAGAGGACTGAAGCTTTCTTT
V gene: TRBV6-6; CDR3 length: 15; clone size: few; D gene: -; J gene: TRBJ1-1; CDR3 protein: CASNPSGEENTEAFF; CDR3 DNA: TGTGCCAGCAATCCTTCCGGGGAAGAAAACACTGAAGCTTTCTTT
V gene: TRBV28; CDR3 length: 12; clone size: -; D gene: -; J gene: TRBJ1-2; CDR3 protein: CASNAEGYGYTF; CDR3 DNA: TGTGCCAGCAATGCGGAAGGCTATGGCTACACCTTC
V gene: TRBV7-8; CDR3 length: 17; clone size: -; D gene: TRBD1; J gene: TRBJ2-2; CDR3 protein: CASSLNSDRARTGELFF; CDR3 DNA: TGTGCCAGCAGCTTAAATTCGGACAGGGCGAGGACCGGGGAGCTGTTTTTT
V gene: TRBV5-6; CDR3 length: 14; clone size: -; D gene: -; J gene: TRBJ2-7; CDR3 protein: CASSLVSGAGEQYF; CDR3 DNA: TGTGCCAGCAGCTTGGTATCCGGGGCGGGGGAGCAGTACTTC
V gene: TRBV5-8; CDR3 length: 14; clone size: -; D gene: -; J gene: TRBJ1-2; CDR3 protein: CASSLYTGYYGYTF; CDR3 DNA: TGTGCCAGCAGCTTATATACAGGGTACTATGGCTACACCTTC
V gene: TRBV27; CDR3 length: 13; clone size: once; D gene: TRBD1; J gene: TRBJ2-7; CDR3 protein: CASSLRRQGEQYF; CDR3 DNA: TGTGCCAGCAGTTTACGCCGACAGGGTGAGCAGTACTTC
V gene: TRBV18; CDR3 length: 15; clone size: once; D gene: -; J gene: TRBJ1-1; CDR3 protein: CASSPLEGTNTEAFF; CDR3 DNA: TGTGCCAGCTCACCACTTGAGGGAACGAACACTGAAGCTTTCTTT
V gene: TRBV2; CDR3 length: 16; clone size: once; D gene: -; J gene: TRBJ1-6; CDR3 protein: CASNLDTSEDNSPLHF; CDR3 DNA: TGTGCCAGCAATTTGGACACCTCTGAAGATAATTCACCCCTCCACTTT
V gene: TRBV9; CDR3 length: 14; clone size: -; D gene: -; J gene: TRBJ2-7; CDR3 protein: CASSVDAGSYEQYF; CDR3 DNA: TGTGCCAGCAGCGTAGACGCGGGTTCCTACGAGCAGTACTTC
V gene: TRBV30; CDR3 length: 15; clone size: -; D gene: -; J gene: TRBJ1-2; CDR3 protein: CAWSVVDRATYGYTF; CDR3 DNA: TGTGCCTGGAGTGTGGTAGACAGAGCTACCTATGGCTACACCTTC
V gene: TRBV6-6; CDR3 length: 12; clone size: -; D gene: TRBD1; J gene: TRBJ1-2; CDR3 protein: CASINRGNGYTF; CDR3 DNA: TGTGCCAGCATTAACAGGGGCAATGGCTACACCTTC
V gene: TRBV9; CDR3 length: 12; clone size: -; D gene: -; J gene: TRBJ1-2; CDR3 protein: CASSSQASGYTF; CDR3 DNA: TGTGCCAGCAGCTCCCAGGCGTCTGGCTACACCTTC
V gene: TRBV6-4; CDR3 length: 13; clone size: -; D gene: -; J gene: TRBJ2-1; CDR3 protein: CASSQQGFDEQFF; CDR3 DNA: TGTGCCAGCAGTCAACAGGGCTTCGATGAGCAGTTCTTC
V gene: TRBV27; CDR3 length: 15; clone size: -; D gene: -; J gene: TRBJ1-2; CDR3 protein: CASSPRGGAGYGYTF; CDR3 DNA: TGTGCCAGCAGTCCCCGGGGGGGCGCGGGGTATGGCTACACCTTC
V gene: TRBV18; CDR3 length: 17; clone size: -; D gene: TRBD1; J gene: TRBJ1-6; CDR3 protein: CASSPMGQGGRNSPLHF; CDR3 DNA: TGTGCCAGCTCACCAATGGGACAGGGTGGGAGGAATTCACCCCTCCACTTT
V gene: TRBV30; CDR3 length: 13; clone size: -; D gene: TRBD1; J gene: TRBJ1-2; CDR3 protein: CAWRIQGNYGYTF; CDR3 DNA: TGTGCCTGGAGGATACAGGGGAACTATGGCTACACCTTC
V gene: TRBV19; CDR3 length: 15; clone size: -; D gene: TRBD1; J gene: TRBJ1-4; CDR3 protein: CASSTQGAPQEKLFF; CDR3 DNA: TGTGCCAGTAGTACGCAGGGGGCGCCCCAAGAAAAACTGTTTTTT
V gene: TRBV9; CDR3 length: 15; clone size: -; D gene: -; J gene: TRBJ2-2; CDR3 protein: CASSVGGTNTGELFF; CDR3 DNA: TGTGCCAGCAGCGTAGGGGGGACAAACACCGGGGAGCTGTTTTTT
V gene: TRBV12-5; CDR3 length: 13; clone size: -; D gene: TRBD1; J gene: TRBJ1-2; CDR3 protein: CASGLGTGYGYTF; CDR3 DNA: TGTGCTAGTGGTTTGGGGACAGGCTATGGCTACACCTTC
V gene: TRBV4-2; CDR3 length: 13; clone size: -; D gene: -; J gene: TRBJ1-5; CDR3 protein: CASSQGGGQPQHF; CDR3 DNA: TGTGCCAGCAGCCAAGGGGGGGGTCAGCCCCAGCATTTT
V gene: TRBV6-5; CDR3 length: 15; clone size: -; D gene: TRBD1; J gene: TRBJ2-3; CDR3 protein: CASRAWDRGSDTQYF; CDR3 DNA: TGTGCCAGCAGGGCGTGGGACAGAGGATCAGATACGCAGTATTTT
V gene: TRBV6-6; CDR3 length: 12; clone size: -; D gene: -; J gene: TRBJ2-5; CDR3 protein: CASSSLQETQYF; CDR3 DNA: TGTGCCAGCAGCAGTTTACAAGAGACCCAGTACTTC
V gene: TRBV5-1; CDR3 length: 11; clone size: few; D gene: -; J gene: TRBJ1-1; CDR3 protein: CASSSDTEAFF; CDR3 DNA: TGCGCCAGCAGCTCGGACACTGAAGCTTTCTTT
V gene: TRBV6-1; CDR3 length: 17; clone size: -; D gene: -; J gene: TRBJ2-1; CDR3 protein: CASSEARGSRKYNEQFF; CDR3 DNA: TGTGCCAGCAGTGAAGCAAGAGGGAGTCGCAAATACAATGAGCAGTTCTTC
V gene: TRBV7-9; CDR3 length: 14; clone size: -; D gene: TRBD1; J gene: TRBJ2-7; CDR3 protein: CASSPDRGFAEQYF; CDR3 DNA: TGTGCCAGCAGCCCGGACAGGGGGTTTGCCGAGCAGTACTTC
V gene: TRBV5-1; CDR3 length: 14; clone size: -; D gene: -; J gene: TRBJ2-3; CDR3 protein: CASSQGTPTDTQYF; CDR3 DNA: TGCGCCAGCAGCCAAGGGACTCCCACAGATACGCAGTATTTT
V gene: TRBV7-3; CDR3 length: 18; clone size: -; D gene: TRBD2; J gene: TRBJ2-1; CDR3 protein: CASSLLAGGRLSYNEQFF; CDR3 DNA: TGTGCCAGCAGCTTATTAGCGGGGGGCCGCCTATCCTACAATGAGCAGTTCTTC
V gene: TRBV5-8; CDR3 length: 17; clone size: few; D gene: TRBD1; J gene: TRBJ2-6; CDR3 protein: CASSPGQGLAGANVLTF; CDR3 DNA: TGTGCCAGCAGCCCGGGACAGGGGTTGGCCGGGGCCAACGTCCTGACTTTC
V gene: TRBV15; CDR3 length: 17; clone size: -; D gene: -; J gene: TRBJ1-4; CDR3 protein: CATSRGQGFLSNEKLFF; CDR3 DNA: TGTGCCACCAGCAGAGGGCAGGGGTTTTTATCTAATGAAAAACTGTTTTTT
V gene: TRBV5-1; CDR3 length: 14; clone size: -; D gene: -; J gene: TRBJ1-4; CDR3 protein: CASSSGTPNEKLFF; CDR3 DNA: TGCGCCAGCAGCTCCGGGACACCGAATGAAAAACTGTTTTTT